This TCR beta chain stems from a study of blood T cells in healthy people across ages (dated by TCRdb to between 2014 and 2016). With respect to the entire study: In model experiments, roughly one uniquely barcoded TCR beta cDNA molecule per two T cells was captured by template switching. To track age-related changes in TCR beta repertoire diversity, the study relied on deep sequencing normalized with unique cDNA molecular identifiers. The donors were divided into four age groups: young (average around 17 years), middle-aged (about 40), aged (approximately 62) and long-lived (roughly 88). To avoid experimental bias, donors of different ages were spread randomly across the sequencing lanes. The study analyzed two additional independent replicas of 1 million unique cDNA reads from the same blood draw for two donors, one aged 18 to 29 and one aged 80 or older. On the study overall, not on this receptor specifically: Because profiling used bulk unsorted PBMCs, naive and antigen-experienced compartments could not be compared conclusively. Estimates of total diversity from one million sequenced T cells were regarded as lower bounds and underestimates. Compared with the aged group, the long-lived group had more naive CD4+ T cells, fewer expanded clones and increased TCR diversity, a pattern suggesting age selection. Observed TCR beta diversity per million T cells fell roughly linearly with age, and a significant reduction was already apparent by age around 40. The CMV infection status of donors was not known, potentially confounding age-related changes in expanded clonotypes. A strong correlation was found between observed TCR beta diversity and the percentage of naive T cells measured by flow cytometry.

The V end loses 1 base and the J end loses 3 bases, and a stretch of 12 bases separates them. The CDR3 runs 15 amino acids, cysteine and phenylalanine included. CDR3 DNA only is kept here, 45 bases in frame from base 1. For CDR1 and CDR2, the germline V gene lists SGHTA and FQGNSA. The protocol used for the library was 5' RACE. TCRdb records Illumina HiSeq 2500 as the sequencer. A second roughly 6 to 12 cycle PCR used a sample-barcoded 5' primer and a J-beta primer mix. A unique molecular identifier was introduced onto each TCR beta cDNA molecule by a template-switch 5' adaptor carrying 12 random nucleotides. Each sample yielded at least 3 million CDR3-containing paired-end reads. The Mint cDNA synthesis kit, primed by a TRBC-specific oligonucleotide, was used to synthesize first-strand cDNA from all RNA. All cDNA was treated with uracil-DNA glycosylase and then went through a first 18-cycle PCR with the universal primers M1SS and BC2_uni_R. As for the original processing: Normalization of each sample was performed by random selection of 1 million high-quality reads, each carrying a distinct molecular identifier. Instead of being binned into consensus sequences, reads with shared molecular identifiers were discarded. MiTCR, set to a Q25 quality threshold and the strictest error-elimination algorithm, was used for CDR3 identification, clonotype clustering and error correction. A nonparametric unseen species model using Euler transformation provided a lower-bound estimate of total TCR beta diversity. The raw public data were reprocessed by TCRdb itself: fastp quality trimming at Q25, MiXCR clonotype calling, in-frame beta chains only. Entries are consolidated by CDR3 protein sequence, retaining the most common genes and DNA. The V and J calls and clone size come from TCRdb's table, not from the authors' own analysis. The sample table contains hundreds of thousands of distinct CDR3 sequences; only one count was recorded for 45% to 70% of them. Roughly 24% of the sample is held by the ten biggest clonotypes.

This clonotype was seen more than once but under ten times. Its antigen remains undetermined. Per-nucleotide qualities are absent, and no much larger clonotype sits a single base away. The donors were roughly 39 Caucasian individuals from Russia, aged roughly 6 to 100 years, who were systemically healthy. About 10 milliliters of peripheral blood were drawn from each donor into EDTA-treated Vacutainer tubes. Ficoll-Paque density-gradient centrifugation was used to isolate PBMCs, with at least 6 million obtained per sample. Trizol reagent was used to extract total RNA from the PBMCs, yielding at least 6 micrograms per sample. Naive CD45RAhigh/CD27high T cell percentages were measured by flow cytometry on a PBMC aliquot from every donor.

The V and J segments used are TRBV7-2 and TRBJ1-2, with TRBD1 as a weak D call on 5 bases. The TCR originated in a man aged 35 to 55 in good health. The sample taken for sequencing was blood. CDR3 sequence: CASSLGGGPYYGYTF. The nucleotide sequence reads as follows: TGTGCCAGCAGCTTAGGGGGGGGACCCTACTATGGCTACACCTTC.